This entry lists 17 T cell receptor beta chains sequenced from one sample in a study of T cell responses to AZD1222 COVID-19 vaccine. Generated by immunoSEQ multiplex PCR, the TCRdb table keeps only in-frame clones and is missing some. The table includes around 140,000 clones, around 90% detected once. The material sequenced was peripheral blood, taken on day 0 of AZD1222 vaccination. These TCRs come from an adult in good health.

The chain has TRBV13 and TRBJ1-1, with unresolved D. From germline, CDR1 is PRHDT and CDR2 FYEKMQ (reference sequence). The CDR3 consists of 13 residues. Deletions cut 4 bases from V and 1 base from J, with 7 bases between. The CDR3 nucleotides are TGTGCCAGCAGCTCGGACGGGAACACTGAAGCTTTCTTT. Translation: CASSSDGNTEAFF.

This chain connects TRBV19 to TRBJ2-2, with TRBD1 matching 7 bases. The CDR3 is 16 amino acids. V trimming: 5 bases; J trimming: 6 bases; junction bases outside the gene matches: 12. Germline V gene lookup returns CDR1 LNHDA and CDR2 SQIVND (reference sequence). The chain's CDR3 is CASSHGQVVLPGELFF. CDR3 sequence (DNA): TGTGCCAGTAGTCATGGACAGGTTGTTCTTCCCGGGGAGCTGTTTTTT.

CDR3 sequence reads: CASSHGRAGGYNEQFF. CDR3 nucleotide sequence: TGTGCCAGCAGCCATGGAAGGGCGGGGGGCTACAATGAGCAGTTCTTC. The chain carries TRBV14 and TRBJ2-1, with 8 nucleotides matching TRBD2. V trimming: 3 bases; J trimming: 3 bases; junction bases outside the gene matches: 7. The CDR3 is 16 amino acids. From germline, CDR1 is SGHDN and CDR2 FVKESK. Filled out from reference TRBV14 and TRBJ2-1, the complete variable domain reads EAGVTQFPSHSVIEKGQTVTLRCDPISGHDNLYWYRRVMGKEIKFLLHFVKESKQDESGMPNNRFLAERTGGTYSTLKVQPAELEDSGVYFCASSHGRAGGYNEQFFGPGTRLTVL.

The chain combines TRBV27 with TRBJ2-1; no clear D. This CDR3 region has 15 residues. Trimming took off 0 bases at V and 1 base at J, with 7 bases between the two ends. In germline, CDR1 is MNHEY, CDR2 SMNVEV (reference sequence). The CDR3 reads CASSLSWSSYNEQFF. CDR3 in DNA: TGTGCCAGCAGTTTATCTTGGTCTTCCTACAATGAGCAGTTCTTC.

This CDR3 is CASRQRGSTEAFF. The CDR3, as DNA: TGCGCCAGCAGGCAAAGGGGAAGCACTGAAGCTTTCTTT. The genes are TRBV4-1 and TRBJ1-1, with a possible D match to TRBD1 (5 bases). The V end lost 6 bases, the J end lost 4 bases, and 12 bases lay between the germline ends. Germline CDR1 is MGHRA and CDR2 is YSYEKL. The CDR3 spans 13 residues.

The genes are TRBV7-9 and TRBJ1-5; D is perhaps TRBD1 (5 bases). Trimming stripped 5 bases from V and 5 bases from J, with 10 bases between. Germline-derived CDR1 and CDR2 are SEHNR and FQNEAQ (reference sequence). The CDR3 extends over 13 amino acids. The CDR3 loop reads CASSPQGDQPQHF. In nucleotides, the CDR3 is TGTGCCAGCAGCCCCCAAGGGGATCAGCCCCAGCATTTT. Together with reference TRBV7-9 and TRBJ1-5, the CDR3 gives the full variable domain: DTGVSQNPRHKITKRGQNVTFRCDPISEHNRLYWYRQTLGQGPEFLTYFQNEAQLEKSRLLSDRFSAERPKGSFSTLEIQRTEQGDSAMYLCASSPQGDQPQHFGDGTRLSIL.

This clone was seen once. The chain carries TRBV6-5 and TRBJ2-1, with a tentative D call TRBD2 (6 bases). In germline, CDR1 is MNHEY, CDR2 SVGAGI. CDR3 length: 15 residues. Trimming removed 7 bases from V and 2 bases from J, with 15 bases in between. The CDR3 sequence is CASTARREPYNEQFF. The CDR3, as DNA: TGTGCCAGCACCGCCCGGCGGGAACCCTACAATGAGCAGTTCTTC.

The chain is built from TRBV5-4 and TRBJ2-3, with 12 bases fitting TRBD2. Trimming removed 0 bases from V and 4 bases from J; junction bases left unmatched: 9. CDR3 length equals 18 residues. CDR1 and CDR2 from the germline V gene are SGHNT and YYREEE (reference sequence). The CDR3 sequence: CASSLARASGGGADTQYF. The CDR3 region has the DNA TGTGCCAGCAGCTTGGCAAGGGCTAGCGGGGGGGGAGCAGATACGCAGTATTTT.

The chain carries TRBV10-2 and TRBJ1-6, with D possibly matching TRBD1 (5 bases). The length of the CDR3 is 15 residues. Germline V gene data show CDR1 as WSHSY and CDR2 as SAAADI. V was pared by 7 bases and J by 6 bases, with 16 bases between. CDR3 region: CASKPGGSRNSPLHF. Here the CDR3 DNA reads TGCGCCAGCAAACCGGGGGGTTCGCGTAATTCACCCCTCCACTTT.

The chain uses TRBV11-3 and TRBJ2-3, with D possibly matching TRBD1 (7 bases). The CDR3 totals 17 residues. V was cut by 0 bases and J by 4 bases, with 17 bases left in between. Germline V lookup: CDR1 SGHNT, CDR2 YENEEA. This CDR3 is CASSLDGQVGGADTQYF. As DNA, the CDR3 is TGTGCCAGCAGCTTAGATGGACAGGTCGGGGGAGCAGATACGCAGTATTTT.

The chain is built from TRBV21-1 and TRBJ1-5. TRBV21-1 is a pseudogene. CDR3 length: 18 amino acids. CDR3 sequence reads: CASSKVGSDEYSNQPQHF. DNA for the CDR3: TGTGCCAGCAGCAAAGTTGGGTCCGATGAATATAGCAATCAGCCCCAGCATTTT.

This chain links TRBV6-1 with TRBJ1-2, with a tentative D call TRBD1 (6 bases). Germline CDR1 reads MNHNS; CDR2 reads SASEGT. The CDR3 has 16 amino acids. With 1 base removed from V and 4 bases from J, the gap between germline ends came to 16 bases. CDR3: CASSEVLGGAGYGYTF. In DNA form, the CDR3 reads TGTGCCAGCAGTGAAGTCTTGGGGGGCGCTGGCTATGGCTACACCTTC.

The chain recombines TRBV5-1 with TRBJ1-5; D may be TRBD1 (5 bases). The CDR3 is made up of 13 amino acids. In germline, CDR1 is SGHRS, CDR2 YFSETQ. V lost 8 bases to trimming and J lost 3 bases, with 12 bases between them. Written as DNA, the CDR3 is TGCGCCAGTATGACGGGGCCCAATCAGCCCCAGCATTTT. Protein: CASMTGPNQPQHF.

DNA for the CDR3: TGTGCCAGCGCCCCGGGGGGCTCTGGAAACACCATATATTTT. Translating gives CASAPGGSGNTIYF. V usage is TRBV7-2 and J usage is TRBJ1-3, with a weak D call TRBD1 (5 bases). Germline CDR1 reads SGHTA; CDR2 reads FQGNSA. The CDR3 contains 14 residues. V was shortened by 8 bases and J by 0 bases, with 11 bases between the two germline ends.

CDR3 in DNA: TGTGCCAGCCTCCTTGACCCTAATTACAATGAGCAGTTCTTC. This translates into CASLLDPNYNEQFF. The rearrangement uses TRBV7-9 and TRBJ2-1; D not resolved. Germline CDR1 and CDR2: SEHNR and FQNEAQ (reference sequence). Trimming removed 8 bases from V and 4 bases from J, with 15 bases in between. The CDR3 has 14 residues.

The V call is TRBV5-5, the J call TRBJ1-2, with no clear D. The V end was cut by 4 bases, the J end by 2 bases, with 12 bases between. The CDR3 is made up of 14 amino acids. Germline CDR1 reads SGHKS; CDR2 reads YYEKEE (reference sequence). The CDR3 sequence: CASSQRTENYGYTF. CDR3 DNA: TGTGCCAGCAGCCAGCGGACCGAAAACTATGGCTACACCTTC.

The gene calls are TRBV11-2 and TRBJ1-1, with 8 bases matching TRBD1. The CDR3 covers 14 residues. The germline V gene encodes CDR1 SGHAT and CDR2 FQNNGV. Losses at the gene ends were 5 bases for V and 3 bases for J; bases not matched to a gene: 5. The CDR3 nucleotides read TGTGCCAGCAGCAGCCCCAGGGGGCACACTGAAGCTTTCTTT. Residues: CASSSPRGHTEAFF.